The rows below give T cell receptor beta chains drawn from one sample of a study of blood T cell repertoires in COVID-19. Assay used: immunoSEQ multiplex PCR; TCRdb lists only in-frame clones, some missing. This sample yields under 200,000 clones, of which 75% to 85% are seen a single time; around 8.1% belongs to the top ten. Sequencing used peripheral blood. The receptor set was obtained from an older woman with COVID-19, enrolled during active disease. Each CDR3 is given with its conserved first and last residue. The D gene is left open where the match is weak. Expanded clones are given a class, and other clones once, few, many or no size at all.

V: TRBV19; D: TRBD2; size: -; length: 16; J: TRBJ2-2; DNA: TGTGCCAGTAGTATCCGAGCGGGAGGAGGCACCGGGGAGCTGTTTTTT; CDR3: CASSIRAGGGTGELFF
V: TRBV9; D: -; size: once; length: 17; J: TRBJ2-1; DNA: TGTGCCAGCAGCGTAGGGGGACACCGGAGCTCCTACAATGAGCAGTTCTTC; CDR3: CASSVGGHRSSYNEQFF
V: TRBV7-2; D: TRBD2; size: -; length: 13; J: TRBJ2-2; DNA: TGTGCCAGCAGAACGGGAGGGACCGGGGAGCTGTTTTTT; CDR3: CASRTGGTGELFF
V: TRBV6-5; D: -; size: once; length: 14; J: TRBJ1-5; DNA: TGTGCCAGCAGTTACGGGAGGGGGGTACAGCCCCAGCATTTT; CDR3: CASSYGRGVQPQHF
V: TRBV5-1; D: TRBD1; size: -; length: 16; J: TRBJ1-1; DNA: TGCGCCAGCAGCTGGACAGGGGGCGCGAGTTCCACTGAAGCTTTCTTT; CDR3: CASSWTGGASSTEAFF
V: TRBV6-9; D: TRBD1; size: medium-sized; length: 16; J: TRBJ1-6; DNA: TGTGCCAGCAGCGAAGGACAGGGGGCGCATAATTCACCCCTCCACTTT; CDR3: CASSEGQGAHNSPLHF
V: TRBV3-1/TRBV3-2; D: -; size: -; length: 12; J: TRBJ1-3; DNA: TGTGCCAGCAGCTCAGATGGAAACACCATATATTTT; CDR3: CASSSDGNTIYF
V: TRBV6-5; D: TRBD2; size: -; length: 15; J: TRBJ2-1; DNA: TGTGCCAGCAGCGAGAGACTAGCTGCCTACAATGAGCAGTTCTTC; CDR3: CASSERLAAYNEQFF
V: TRBV10-3; D: TRBD1; size: -; length: 15; J: TRBJ1-1; DNA: TGTGCCACCCTTCCTGACAGGGGTGTCAACACTGAAGCTTTCTTT; CDR3: CATLPDRGVNTEAFF
V: TRBV5-8; D: -; size: -; length: 14; J: TRBJ2-7; DNA: TGTGCCAGCAGCTTGAACGGGTTCTCCTACGAGCAGTACTTC; CDR3: CASSLNGFSYEQYF
V: TRBV5-1; D: -; size: -; length: 16; J: TRBJ2-3; DNA: TGCGCCAGCAGCCCCGCCCGACTAACCTCAGCAGATACGCAGTATTTT; CDR3: CASSPARLTSADTQYF